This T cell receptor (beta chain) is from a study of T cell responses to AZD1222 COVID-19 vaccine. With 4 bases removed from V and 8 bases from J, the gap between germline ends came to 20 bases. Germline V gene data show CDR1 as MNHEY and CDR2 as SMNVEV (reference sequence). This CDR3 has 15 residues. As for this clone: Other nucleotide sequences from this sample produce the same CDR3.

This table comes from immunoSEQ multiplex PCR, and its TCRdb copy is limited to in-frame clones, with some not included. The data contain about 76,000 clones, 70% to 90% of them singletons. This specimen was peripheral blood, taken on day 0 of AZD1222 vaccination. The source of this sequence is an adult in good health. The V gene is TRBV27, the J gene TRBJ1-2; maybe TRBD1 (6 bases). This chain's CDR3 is CASSWGAGGAYGYTF. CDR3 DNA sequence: TGTGCCAGCAGTTGGGGGGCCGGCGGAGCCTACGGCTACACCTTC.